This entry is about one TCR beta chain. Germline assignment: CDR1 GTSNPN and CDR2 SVGIG (reference sequence). Germline trimming cut 0 bases from V and 1 base from J; bases unmatched to any gene: 4. This CDR3 is built from 15 residues. The data originate from a study of Ad26.COV2.S vaccination and SARS-CoV-2 variants. Background on the study: Once, or twice with 56 days between doses, Ad26.COV2.S was given intramuscularly.

Data came from immunoSEQ multiplex PCR; TCRdb stores just in-frame clones and leaves some out. Of hundreds of thousands of clones in the sample, roughly 90% were seen once. Indicated treatment: around 19 received Ad26.COV2.S at low or high dose, single or two shots; about 5 received placebo; per-sample allocation not given. Collection of samples fell on day 63 after the first vaccine or placebo injection. The clonotype comes from a person aged 18-65 years who received the Ad26.COV2.S COVID-19 vaccine or a placebo. The chain employs TRBV30 and TRBJ2-7, with 9 bases lining up with TRBD2. The input for sequencing was peripheral blood, taken in a trial of Ad26.COV2.S vaccine versus placebo. CDR3 in amino acids: CAWSVGAGGSYEQYF. As DNA, the CDR3 is TGTGCCTGGAGTGTAGGAGCGGGAGGTTCCTACGAGCAGTACTTC.